This T cell receptor (beta chain) was identified in a study of CD4 and CD8 cells across lung adenocarcinoma regions. Germline V gene lookup returns CDR1 LNHNV and CDR2 YYDKDF (reference sequence). The V gene end was trimmed by 1 base and the J gene end by 0 bases; junction bases not matched to a gene: 3. The CDR3 runs to 16 residues. Localized lung adenocarcinoma, a non-small cell lung cancer, affected the donors. TCRdb processed the PCR reads anew with MiXCR; each CDR3 protein has one entry. The sample holds approximately 12,000 distinct CDR3 sequences, about 50% seen once. V is TRBV15 and J is TRBJ2-1; TRBD2 aligns across 7 bases. Sequences were obtained from CD8+ T cells from the margin of a lung tumor. This clonotype was sampled from a female donor with lung adenocarcinoma. The CD4 and CD8 labels of this study may be unreliable. The CDR3 nucleotides read TGTGCCACCAGCAGAGCGGGCGGGGGCTCCTACAATGAGCAGTTCTTC. Its protein product is CATSRAGGGSYNEQFF.